One sample yielded the 9 T cell receptor beta chains listed below, sequenced in a study of T cells in Graves' hyperthyroidism and ophthalmopathy. RNA transcripts yielded amplified TCR beta CDR3 regions. Carried out on the TCR CDR3, a first-round RT-PCR used the HTBI primer set. TCRdb reanalysed the multiplex PCR reads using MiXCR and keeps one entry per CDR3 protein. The table includes some 600,000 distinct CDR3 sequences, 14% detected once. Material: blood. The receptors originated from a woman aged 25 to 39 with Graves' hyperthyroidism that later progressed to Graves' ophthalmopathy.

This clonotype has only a few counts. The rearrangement joins TRBV6-2 or TRBV6-3 to TRBJ2-7; D possibly corresponds to TRBD1 (6 bases). Germline CDR1 is MNHEY and CDR2 is SVGEGT. V dropped 0 bases and J dropped 3 bases, with 9 bases sitting between them. The CDR3 contains 14 residues. DNA of the CDR3: TGTGCCAGCAGTTACTCCAGGGGTTTCTACGAGCAGTACTTC. Its translation: CASSYSRGFYEQYF.

This clonotype occurred many times. The genes are TRBV29-1 and TRBJ2-6; the D gene could be TRBD1 or TRBD2 (5 bases each). CDR3 length equals 14 residues. The germline V gene encodes CDR1 SQVTM and CDR2 ANQGSEA. The V end lost 6 bases, the J end lost 6 bases, and 15 bases lay between the germline ends. CDR3 sequence (DNA): TGCAGCGTGGCCCGAGGGGCCGAGGCCAACGTCCTGACTTTC. Its translation: CSVARGAEANVLTF.

This clonotype was seen many times. The chain uses TRBV19 and TRBJ1-5, with 7 bases aligning to TRBD1. CDR1 is LNHDA and CDR2 is SQIVND in the germline V gene (reference sequence). This CDR3 comprises 15 residues. V shed 6 bases and J 3 bases; nucleotides not matched to a gene: 8. The CDR3 loop is CASSLNRGDNQPQHF. In nucleotides, the CDR3 is TGTGCCAGTAGCCTGAACAGGGGAGACAATCAGCCCCAGCATTTT.

This clonotype was recorded at least ten times. The CDR3 DNA is TGTGCCAGCAGTGGGCGGCAGGGAGGTAACACTGAAGCTTTCTTT. Translating gives CASSGRQGGNTEAFF. This sequence joins TRBV2 and TRBJ1-1, with TRBD1 as a possible D gene (5 bases). Germline lookup yields CDR1 SNHLY and CDR2 FYNNEI. The CDR3 is 15 amino acids. V lost 4 bases to trimming and J lost 2 bases, with 14 bases between them.

This sequence joins TRBV14 and TRBJ1-1; D is undetermined. The germline V gene has CDR1 SGHDN and CDR2 FVKESK. The V gene lost 0 bases and the J gene lost 1 base, with 3 bases spanning the gap. This CDR3 comprises 13 residues. The CDR3 DNA sequence: TGTGCCAGCAGCCAAGAGTGGAACACTGAAGCTTTCTTT. Translating gives CASSQEWNTEAFF.

This clonotype was detected only a few times. A much larger clone differs from this one at a single base, so this may be a read error. The rearrangement links TRBV7-2 to TRBJ2-5; 12 bases align to TRBD2. The CDR3 consists of 16 residues. Germline CDR1 is SGHTA and CDR2 is FQGNSA. The CDR3 sequence is CASRQQLAGGQEIQYF. As DNA, the CDR3 is TGTGCCAGCAGACAACAACTAGCGGGAGGCCAAGAGATCCAGTACTTC.

Points on this clonotype: A much larger clone differs by one base, so this may be a read error. This chain uses TRBV6-2 or TRBV6-3 with TRBJ2-7; 15 bases are shared with TRBD2. The length of the CDR3 is 14 residues. V was pared by 6 bases and J by 3 bases, with 0 bases of the junction left unmatched. Germline CDR1 reads MNHEY; CDR2 reads SVGEGT. The CDR3 nucleotides are TGTGCCAGCAGGGGACTAGCGGGAGGCTACGAGCAGTACTTC. As protein: CASRGLAGGYEQYF.

This clonotype was seen a handful of times. The genes are TRBV7-9 and TRBJ1-1; 8 bases agree with TRBD1. This CDR3 has 15 residues. Germline V CDR1 and CDR2: SEHNR, FQNEAQ (reference sequence). V dropped 2 bases and J dropped 7; count of bases not matched to a gene: 9. CDR3 region: CASSLNTGGRHEAFF. The CDR3 DNA reads as TGTGCCAGCAGCTTAAATACAGGGGGACGTCATGAAGCTTTCTTT.

V is TRBV27 and J is TRBJ2-3, with D hard to call. The V gene lost 7 bases and the J gene lost 6 bases, with 14 bases spanning the gap. The germline gives CDR1 MNHEY, CDR2 SMNVEV (reference sequence). The CDR3 is made up of 13 amino acids. The CDR3 nucleotides are TGTGCCAGCACAACCCAAGAGGAGGATACGCAGTATTTT. It yields the protein CASTTQEEDTQYF.